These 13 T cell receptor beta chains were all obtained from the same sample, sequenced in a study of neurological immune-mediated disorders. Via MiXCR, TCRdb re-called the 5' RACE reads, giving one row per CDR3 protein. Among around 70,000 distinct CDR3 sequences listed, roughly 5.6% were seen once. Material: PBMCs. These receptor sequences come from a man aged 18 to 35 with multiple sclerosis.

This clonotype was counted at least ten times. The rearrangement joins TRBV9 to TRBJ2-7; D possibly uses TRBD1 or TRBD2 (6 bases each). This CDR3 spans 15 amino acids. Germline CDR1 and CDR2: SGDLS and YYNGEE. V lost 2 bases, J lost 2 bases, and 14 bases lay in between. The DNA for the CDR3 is TGTGCCAGCAGCGTGGCCGGGGGCGGGACCTACGAGCAGTACTTC. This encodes CASSVAGGGTYEQYF. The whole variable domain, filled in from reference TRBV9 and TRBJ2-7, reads DSGVTQTPKHLITATGQRVTLRCSPRSGDLSVYWYQQSLDQGLQFLIQYYNGEERAKGNILERFSAQQFPDLHSELNLSSLELGDSALYFCASSVAGGGTYEQYFGPGTRLTVT.

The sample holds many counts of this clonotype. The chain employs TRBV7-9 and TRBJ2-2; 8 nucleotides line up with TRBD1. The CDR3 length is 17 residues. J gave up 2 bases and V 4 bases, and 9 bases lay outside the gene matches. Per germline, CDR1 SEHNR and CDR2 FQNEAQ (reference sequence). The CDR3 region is CASSSLLGQANTGELFF. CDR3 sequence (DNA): TGTGCCAGCAGCTCACTATTGGGACAGGCTAACACCGGGGAGCTGTTTTTT.

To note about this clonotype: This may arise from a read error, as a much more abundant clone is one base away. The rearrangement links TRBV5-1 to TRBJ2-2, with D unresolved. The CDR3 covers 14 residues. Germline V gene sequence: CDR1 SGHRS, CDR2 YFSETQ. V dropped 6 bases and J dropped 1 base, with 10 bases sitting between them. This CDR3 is CASNFDGNTGELFF. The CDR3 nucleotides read TGCGCCAGCAACTTTGACGGGAACACCGGGGAGCTGTTTTTT.

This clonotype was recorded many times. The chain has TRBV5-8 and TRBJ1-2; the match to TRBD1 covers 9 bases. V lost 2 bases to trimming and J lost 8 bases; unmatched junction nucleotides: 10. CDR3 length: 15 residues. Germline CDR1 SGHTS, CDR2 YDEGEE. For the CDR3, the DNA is TGTGCCAGCAGCTTAAACACGGGGACAGGGAGAGGCTACACCTTC. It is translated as CASSLNTGTGRGYTF.

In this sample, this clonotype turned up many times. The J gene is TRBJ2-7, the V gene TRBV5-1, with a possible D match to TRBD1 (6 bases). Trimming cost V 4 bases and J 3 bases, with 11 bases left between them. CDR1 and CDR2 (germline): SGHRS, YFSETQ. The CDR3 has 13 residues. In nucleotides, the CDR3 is TGCGCCAGCAGCGGGACGGACAGCTACGAGCAGTACTTC. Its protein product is CASSGTDSYEQYF. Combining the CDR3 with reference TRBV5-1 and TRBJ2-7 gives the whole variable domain KAGVTQTPRYLIKTRGQQVTLSCSPISGHRSVSWYQQTPGQGLQFLFEYFSETQRNKGNFPGRFSGRQFSNSRSEMNVSTLELGDSALYLCASSGTDSYEQYFGPGTRLTVT.

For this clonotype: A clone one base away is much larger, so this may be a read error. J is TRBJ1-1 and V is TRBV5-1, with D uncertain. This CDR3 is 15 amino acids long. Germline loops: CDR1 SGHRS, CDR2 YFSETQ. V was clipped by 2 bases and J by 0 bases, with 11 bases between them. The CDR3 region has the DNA TGCGCCAGCAGCTTTTCCGGAAAGGTGAACACTGAAGCTTTCTTT. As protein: CASSFSGKVNTEAFF.

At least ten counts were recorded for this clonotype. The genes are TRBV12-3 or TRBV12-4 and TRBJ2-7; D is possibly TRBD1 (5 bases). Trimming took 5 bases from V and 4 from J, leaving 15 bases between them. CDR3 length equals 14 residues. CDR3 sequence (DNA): TGTGCCAGCAGTCCCCCCAAGGGGATATACGAGCAGTACTTC. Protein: CASSPPKGIYEQYF.

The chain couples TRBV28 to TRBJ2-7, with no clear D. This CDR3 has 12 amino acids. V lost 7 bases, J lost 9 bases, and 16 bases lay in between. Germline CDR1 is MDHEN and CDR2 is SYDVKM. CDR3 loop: CASKRKGRRQYF. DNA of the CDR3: TGTGCCAGCAAGAGAAAGGGAAGGCGGCAGTACTTC.

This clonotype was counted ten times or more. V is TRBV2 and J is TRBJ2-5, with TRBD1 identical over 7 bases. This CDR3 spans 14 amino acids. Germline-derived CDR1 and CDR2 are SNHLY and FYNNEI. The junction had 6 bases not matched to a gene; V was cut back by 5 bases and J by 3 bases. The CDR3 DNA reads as TGTGCCAGCAGTCTACAGGGGAGCAAAGAGACCCAGTACTTC. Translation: CASSLQGSKETQYF.

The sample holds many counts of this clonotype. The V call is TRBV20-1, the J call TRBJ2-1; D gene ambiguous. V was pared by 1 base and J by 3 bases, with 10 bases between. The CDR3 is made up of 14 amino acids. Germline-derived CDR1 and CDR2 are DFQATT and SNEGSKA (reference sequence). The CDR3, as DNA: TGCAGTGCTAGAGGGGGTCCTTTCTACAATGAGCAGTTCTTC. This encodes CSARGGPFYNEQFF.

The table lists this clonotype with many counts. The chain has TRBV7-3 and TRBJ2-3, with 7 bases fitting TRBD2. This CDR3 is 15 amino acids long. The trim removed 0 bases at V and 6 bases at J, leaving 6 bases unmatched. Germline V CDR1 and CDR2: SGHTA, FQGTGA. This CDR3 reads CASSLTAGVADTQYF. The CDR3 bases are TGTGCCAGCAGCTTAACGGCGGGAGTGGCGGATACGCAGTATTTT.

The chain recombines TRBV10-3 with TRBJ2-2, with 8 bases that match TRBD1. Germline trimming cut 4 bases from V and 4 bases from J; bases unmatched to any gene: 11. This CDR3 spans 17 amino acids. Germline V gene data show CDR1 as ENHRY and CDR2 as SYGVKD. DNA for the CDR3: TGTGCCATCAGTGGGGCCACAGGGGGAAAAGGCACCGGGGAGCTGTTTTTT. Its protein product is CAISGATGGKGTGELFF.

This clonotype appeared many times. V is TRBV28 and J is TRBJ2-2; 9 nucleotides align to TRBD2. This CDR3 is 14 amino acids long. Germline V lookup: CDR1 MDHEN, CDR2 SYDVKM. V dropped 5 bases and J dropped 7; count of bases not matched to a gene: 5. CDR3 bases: TGTGCCAGCAGTCAACTAGCGGGCGACGGGGAGCTGTTTTTT. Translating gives CASSQLAGDGELFF.